This TCR beta chain was captured by sequencing in a study of T cells in Graves' hyperthyroidism and ophthalmopathy. The CDR3 extends over 13 amino acids. Germline loops: CDR1 SGHNT, CDR2 YENEEA. V shed 1 base and J 9 bases; nucleotides not matched to a gene: 2. This clonotype was seen ten or more times. What it binds is not known. Whole-study results and caveats: The majority of expanded thyroid clonotypes above 0.001 also appeared in blood.

What was amplified from RNA transcripts were TCR beta CDR3 regions. Initially, a first-round RT-PCR of the TCR CDR3 employed the HTBI primer set. TCRdb independently ran MiXCR on the multiplex PCR reads; one entry per CDR3 protein. The sample has about 640,000 distinct CDR3 sequences; under 25% are singletons. This TCR was recovered from a man aged 25-40 years with Graves' ophthalmopathy. The sequenced sample consisted of blood. This chain connects TRBV11-3 to TRBJ2-1; 8 positions match TRBD2. CDR3 DNA sequence: TGTGCCAGCAGCTTAGGGGCGGGAGGTGAGCAGTTCTTC. Encoded protein: CASSLGAGGEQFF.